The 8 T cell receptor beta chains below all came from one sample that was sequenced in a study of technical replicates of blood from several donors. This table comes from immunoSEQ multiplex PCR, and its TCRdb copy is limited to in-frame clones, with some not included. The sample includes roughly 87,000 clones, over 85% of them seen just once. Sequenced material: T cells isolated from PBMCs. The receptors come from a human donor in good health.

J is TRBJ2-1 and V is TRBV14; D might be TRBD2 (5 bases). The ends were cut back, 5 bases at V and 3 bases at J, with 17 bases in the middle. This CDR3 is 16 amino acids long. The germline gives CDR1 SGHDN, CDR2 FVKESK. CDR3 region: CASSEHGGRRYNEQFF. The CDR3 DNA sequence: TGTGCCAGCAGCGAACACGGCGGGCGCCGCTACAATGAGCAGTTCTTC. Together with reference TRBV14 and TRBJ2-1, the CDR3 gives the full variable domain: EAGVTQFPSHSVIEKGQTVTLRCDPISGHDNLYWYRRVMGKEIKFLLHFVKESKQDESGMPNNRFLAERTGGTYSTLKVQPAELEDSGVYFCASSEHGGRRYNEQFFGPGTRLTVL.

The chain combines TRBV7-8 with TRBJ1-5; the match to TRBD1 covers 7 bases. J lost 4 bases, V lost 4 bases, and 10 bases had no gene match. Germline CDR1 and CDR2: SGHVS and FQNEAQ. This CDR3 is built from 16 residues. The DNA of the CDR3 is TGTGCCAGCAGCTCTGGACAGGCCCCCTCAAATCAGCCCCAGCATTTT. Amino acids: CASSSGQAPSNQPQHF.

In DNA form, the CDR3 reads TGTGCCAGCAGCTTAGATCGGGGACTAGCGGGAACCCAAGAGACCCAGTACTTC. Protein: CASSLDRGLAGTQETQYF. The rearrangement joins TRBV11-2 to TRBJ2-5; 13 bases are shared with TRBD2. The CDR3 covers 18 residues. The J segment lost 1 base and the V segment lost 0 bases, leaving 5 bases of the junction unmatched. In germline, CDR1 is SGHAT, CDR2 FQNNGV.

J is TRBJ2-1 and V is TRBV2; D might be TRBD2 (5 bases). The CDR3 runs to 13 residues. V was trimmed by 5 bases and J by 7 bases, leaving 12 bases between them. Germline V gene data show CDR1 as SNHLY and CDR2 as FYNNEI. The CDR3 bases are TGTGCCAGCAGTTTGAGGGATGGGAATGAGCAGTTCTTC. Translation gives CASSLRDGNEQFF. The whole variable domain, filled in from reference TRBV2 and TRBJ2-1, reads EPEVTQTPSHQVTQMGQEVILRCVPISNHLYFYWYRQILGQKVEFLVSFYNNEISEKSEIFDDQFSVERPDGSNFTLKIRSTKLEDSAMYFCASSLRDGNEQFFGPGTRLTVL.

The table lists this clone with a count of one. The V call is TRBV6-5, the J call TRBJ2-7; 7 positions match TRBD1. The CDR3 sequence is 14 residues long. V shed 4 bases, J shed 6 bases, and the junction held 9 bases outside the gene matches. The germline V gene has CDR1 MNHEY and CDR2 SVGAGI. The CDR3 sequence: CASSLGGLPSEQYF. CDR3 bases: TGTGCCAGCAGTTTAGGGGGCCTCCCGTCCGAGCAGTACTTC.

V gene TRBV28 combines with J gene TRBJ2-2; 9 bases fit TRBD2. With V trimmed by 1 base and J by 0 bases, 9 bases remained unmatched. The CDR3 sequence is 19 residues long. The germline gives CDR1 MDHEN, CDR2 SYDVKM. The CDR3 loop reads CASSLYWLAGSSNTGELFF. The DNA for the CDR3 is TGTGCCAGCAGTTTATATTGGCTAGCGGGAAGTTCGAACACCGGGGAGCTGTTTTTT.

The chain carries TRBV28 and TRBJ2-7, with 7 bases fitting TRBD1. With 6 bases clipped from V and 0 bases from J, the junction kept 8 bases outside the gene matches. Germline V gene lookup returns CDR1 MDHEN and CDR2 SYDVKM. The CDR3 has 15 amino acids. The CDR3 coding sequence is TGTGCCAGCAGATATCCGGGACAGAGCTCCTACGAGCAGTACTTC. Amino acids: CASRYPGQSSYEQYF.

The chain is built from TRBV4-1 and TRBJ2-3; D is undetermined. The germline V and J ends were trimmed by 1 base and 1 base, with 9 bases remaining between them. Per germline, CDR1 MGHRA and CDR2 YSYEKL. This CDR3 region has 15 residues. The CDR3, as DNA: TGCGCCAGCAGCCAAGTCGTACTCGGCACAGATACGCAGTATTTT. Its protein is CASSQVVLGTDTQYF.